The 5 T cell receptor beta chains below come from one sample, sequenced in a study of blood T cell repertoires in COVID-19 (TCRdb year 2020). The library was built by means of the immunoSEQ multiplex PCR assay. What TCRdb holds here is the immuneACCESS table cut down to in-frame rearrangements. Part of the clones is not present; checked against another copy, under half of the missing clones reflect an unresolved V gene, and the others are unexplained. Within this sample are around 52,000 clones, with about 86% of them counted one time only. The ten largest clones take up about 5.2% of the sample. Sequencing input: peripheral blood. The receptors derive from a human donor in a cohort sampled during active COVID-19.

This clone occurred a few times. This chain connects TRBV11-2 to TRBJ2-1, with TRBD2 identical over 14 bases. This CDR3 has 17 amino acids. Trimming at V came to 5 bases and at J to 5 bases, leaving 8 bases not matched to a gene. The germline V gene has CDR1 SGHAT and CDR2 FQNNGV. This CDR3 reads CASSRLGTSGGNNEQFF. The CDR3 DNA reads TGTGCCAGCAGCCGACTCGGGACTAGCGGGGGAAACAATGAGCAGTTCTTC.

The chain couples TRBV30 to TRBJ2-7; 9 nucleotides line up with TRBD1. This CDR3 is 16 amino acids long. Germline CDR1 GTSNPN, CDR2 SVGIG (reference sequence). Trimming removed 0 bases from V and 5 bases from J; junction bases left unmatched: 11. CDR3 in amino acids: CAWSVGSGTGMNEQYF. CDR3 nucleotides: TGTGCCTGGAGTGTGGGTTCCGGGACAGGGATGAACGAGCAGTACTTC. Based on the CDR3 plus reference TRBV30 and TRBJ2-7, the full variable domain is SQTIHQWPATLVQPVGSPLSLECTVEGTSNPNLYWYRQAAGRGLQLLFYSVGIGQISSEVPQNLSASRPQDRQFILSSKKLLLSDSGFYLCAWSVGSGTGMNEQYFGPGTRLTVT.

V is TRBV2 and J is TRBJ1-1; D is possibly TRBD1 (5 bases). Trimming left V 3 bases short and J 6 bases short, with 17 bases between. The length of the CDR3 is 15 residues. From germline, CDR1 is SNHLY and CDR2 FYNNEI. DNA of the CDR3: TGTGCCAGCAGTGAGCTTCCCCAGGGTGGGTCTGAAGCTTTCTTT. Encoded protein: CASSELPQGGSEAFF.

The chain has TRBV5-1 and TRBJ2-2; tentative D call: TRBD1 (5 bases). Looked up from germline, CDR1 is SGHRS and CDR2 is YFSETQ. Between the trimmed V and J ends, which lost 7 bases and 6 bases, there was a span of 13 bases. The CDR3 sequence is 13 residues long. The CDR3 DNA sequence: TGCGCCAGCGGGCAGGGCGTTCCCGGGGAGCTGTTTTTT. This sequence encodes CASGQGVPGELFF.

The rearrangement links TRBV4-1 to TRBJ2-1; D unclear. Germline V gene lookup returns CDR1 MGHRA and CDR2 YSYEKL. This CDR3 region has 14 residues. Trimming took 2 bases from V and 7 from J, leaving 12 bases between them. The CDR3: CASSQKITENEQFF. CDR3 DNA: TGCGCCAGCAGCCAAAAAATAACAGAGAATGAGCAGTTCTTC.